This T cell receptor beta chain was recorded in a study of T cells in Graves' hyperthyroidism and ophthalmopathy. Overall study results and limits: Most clonotypes expanded in thyroid above 0.001 were likewise present in blood. Ophthalmopathy cases were set apart from stable hyperthyroidism by a 13 V-J model.

For the diagnoses, clinical symptoms, serum thyroxine and TRAb, thyroid ultrasound and orbital computed tomography were used. RNA transcripts served as the template for amplifying TCR beta CDR3 regions. First-round RT-PCR targeting the TCR CDR3 was performed with the HTBI primer set. TCRdb reprocessed the multiplex PCR reads with MiXCR, giving one entry per CDR3 protein. The data show over 650,000 distinct CDR3 sequences, less than 45% seen once. The CDR3 length is 14 residues. V lost 0 bases to trimming and J lost 1 base; unmatched junction nucleotides: 2. CDR1 DFQATT and CDR2 SNEGSKA come from the germline V gene (reference sequence). Remarks on this clonotype: Its target is unknown.

The rearrangement uses TRBV20-1 and TRBJ1-2; 7 nucleotides align to TRBD1. Sequencing input: peripheral blood or thyroid tissue (not recorded which). This sequence originates from an adult man with Graves' disease, either hyperthyroidism or ophthalmopathy (not recorded which). The CDR3 sequence: CSARDRGGNYGYTF. CDR3 nucleotide sequence: TGCAGTGCTAGAGACAGGGGGGGTAACTATGGCTACACCTTC.